These T cell receptor beta chains were read from a single sample in a study of hypomethylating agent response in myelodysplastic syndrome. TCRdb keeps only in-frame clones here, not all; method: immunoSEQ multiplex PCR. Among some 3,700 clones, around 87% were seen once, and the ten largest hold approximately 12%. Sequenced material: bone marrow, taken before or after starting hypomethylating agent treatment for myelodysplastic syndrome (not recorded which). The receptor set was obtained from a human donor with myelodysplastic syndrome. CDR3s include the opening cysteine and the closing phenylalanine or tryptophan. A D gene is named only where the DNA matches it firmly. Some rows mark clone size as missing; the rest say once, few, many or name a class of expanded clone.

size,V,D,J,CDR3,DNA
NA,TRBV30,TRBD1,TRBJ2-3,CAQKTGMGTDTQYF,TGTGCTCAAAAGACAGGGATGGGCACAGATACGCAGTATTTT
NA,TRBV2,NA,TRBJ1-4,CASSGTYGPDEKLFF,TGTGCCAGCAGTGGTACATACGGTCCCGATGAAAAACTGTTTTTT
NA,TRBV5-5,NA,TRBJ1-5,CASSLYAVRSQPQHF,TGTGCCAGCAGCTTGTACGCTGTCAGGAGTCAGCCCCAGCATTTT
NA,TRBV4-1,TRBD1,TRBJ1-2,CASSHPDRVGGYTF,TGCGCCAGCAGCCACCCAGACAGGGTTGGCGGCTACACCTTC
NA,TRBV5-1,NA,TRBJ2-7,CASSLGTTYEQYF,TGCGCCAGCAGCTTAGGGACCACATACGAGCAGTACTTC
NA,TRBV28,NA,TRBJ1-5,CASRRTGSRNQPQHF,TGTGCCAGCAGGAGAACCGGGTCACGAAATCAGCCCCAGCATTTT
NA,TRBV7-2,NA,TRBJ2-1,CASSLGGRPGQFF,TGTGCCAGCAGCTTAGGGGGGAGGCCGGGGCAGTTCTTC
NA,TRBV7-2,NA,TRBJ1-5,CASSPMAGHISQPQHF,TGTGCCAGCAGCCCAATGGCGGGACATATTTCTCAGCCCCAGCATTTT
NA,TRBV7-9,TRBD2,TRBJ2-1,CASSPSGSTNEQFF,TGTGCCAGCAGCCCTAGCGGGAGTACGAATGAGCAGTTCTTC
NA,TRBV27,TRBD1,TRBJ1-5,CASRPDREGQPQHF,TGTGCCAGCAGACCTGACAGGGAGGGACAGCCCCAGCATTTT
few,TRBV6-4,TRBD1,TRBJ2-2,CASSKTGETGELFF,TGTGCCAGCAGCAAAACAGGGGAAACCGGGGAGCTGTTTTTT
once,TRBV28,NA,TRBJ2-7,CATEHYEQYF,TGTGCCACGGAGCACTACGAGCAGTACTTC
NA,TRBV28,NA,TRBJ2-1,CASSASGRYNEQFF,TGTGCCAGCAGTGCTTCGGGCCGCTACAATGAGCAGTTCTTC
NA,TRBV15,NA,TRBJ2-3,CATSRDLGLVTDTQYF,TGTGCCACCAGCAGAGATCTTGGCCTAGTCACAGATACGCAGTATTTT
NA,TRBV5-5,NA,TRBJ2-1,CASSLVGTDNEQFF,TGTGCCAGCAGCTTGGTTGGGACTGACAATGAGCAGTTCTTC
NA,TRBV7-2,TRBD1,TRBJ1-2,CASSLWTGGAIGYTF,TGTGCCAGCAGCTTGTGGACAGGGGGCGCGATTGGCTACACCTTC
few,TRBV5-1,TRBD2,TRBJ2-1,CASSLDSGRGNEQFF,TGCGCCAGCAGCTTGGATAGCGGGAGAGGCAATGAGCAGTTCTTC
NA,TRBV27,TRBD2,TRBJ2-2,CASSLWGGYTGELFF,TGTGCCAGCAGTTTATGGGGGGGGTACACCGGGGAGCTGTTTTTT
NA,TRBV7-9,NA,TRBJ1-1,CASSLGGGRTTEAFF,TGTGCCAGCAGCTTAGGGGGCGGCAGAACCACTGAAGCTTTCTTT
large,TRBV7-9,TRBD1,TRBJ1-6,CASSPGQWNSPLHF,TGTGCCAGCAGCCCGGGACAGTGGAATTCACCCCTCCACTTT
NA,TRBV19,TRBD2,TRBJ2-2,CASTVSSGSPGELFF,TGTGCCAGTACTGTTTCTAGCGGGAGTCCCGGGGAGCTGTTTTTT
few,TRBV11-2,TRBD2,TRBJ2-1,CASSLALAGGYNEQFF,TGTGCCAGCAGCTTAGCACTAGCGGGCGGCTACAATGAGCAGTTCTTC
NA,TRBV5-1,NA,TRBJ1-4,CASSLAADRREKLFF,TGCGCCAGCAGCTTGGCCGCGGACCGAAGGGAAAAACTGTTTTTT
NA,TRBV19,NA,TRBJ1-2,CASNYLDKQDGYTF,TGTGCCAGTAATTATTTAGACAAACAAGACGGCTACACCTTC
NA,TRBV27,NA,TRBJ1-5,CASSPNGGGVSNQPQHF,TGTGCCAGCAGTCCCAATGGGGGGGGCGTTAGCAATCAGCCCCAGCATTTT
once,TRBV19,NA,TRBJ1-4,CASSTNRDEKLFF,TGTGCCAGTAGTACAAACAGGGATGAAAAACTGTTTTTT
NA,TRBV6-5,NA,TRBJ2-3,CASSYSNQGLLAQYF,TGTGCCAGCAGTTACTCAAACCAGGGTCTCCTCGCGCAGTATTTT
once,TRBV27,TRBD2,TRBJ2-3,CASSPPGLAGADTQYF,TGTGCCAGCAGCCCGCCGGGACTAGCGGGAGCTGATACGCAGTATTTT
NA,TRBV15,TRBD2,TRBJ2-1,CATSRDRAGGSYNEQFF,TGTGCCACCAGCAGAGACCGGGCGGGAGGGTCCTACAATGAGCAGTTCTTC
NA,TRBV28,NA,TRBJ1-4,CASSLAGNEKLFF,TGTGCCAGCAGCCTGGCAGGAAATGAAAAACTGTTTTTT
NA,TRBV5-1,NA,TRBJ2-1,CASSSAGRSVDEQFF,TGCGCCAGCAGCTCCGCCGGACGGTCAGTGGATGAGCAGTTCTTC
NA,TRBV9,NA,TRBJ1-1,CASSVGPGEEAFF,TGTGCCAGCAGCGTAGGTCCAGGAGAAGAAGCTTTCTTT
once,TRBV5-4,TRBD2,TRBJ2-5,CASSPGTSGRAGWQETQYF,TGTGCCAGCAGCCCTGGGACTAGCGGGAGGGCCGGATGGCAAGAGACCCAGTACTTC
few,TRBV11-1,NA,TRBJ2-3,CASSLRGLTDTQYF,TGTGCCAGCAGCCTTCGTGGACTCACAGATACGCAGTATTTT
NA,TRBV5-1,NA,TRBJ1-4,CASSLGWSNEKLFF,TGCGCCAGCAGCTTGGGGTGGAGTAATGAAAAACTGTTTTTT
once,TRBV15,TRBD1,TRBJ2-4,CATSNPGQSKNIQYF,TGTGCCACCAGCAACCCGGGACAGAGCAAAAACATTCAGTACTTC
NA,TRBV27,NA,TRBJ1-1,CASSFIGMNTEAFF,TGTGCCAGCAGTTTCATAGGTATGAACACTGAAGCTTTCTTT
NA,TRBV30,TRBD2,TRBJ2-7,CAWSPGTRNAEQYF,TGTGCCTGGAGCCCCGGGACTAGGAATGCCGAGCAGTACTTC
NA,TRBV28,NA,TRBJ2-2,CASIDTNTGELFF,TGTGCCAGCATAGACACCAACACCGGGGAGCTGTTTTTT
NA,TRBV9,NA,TRBJ1-4,CASSVGGVYAGSFNEKLFF,TGTGCCAGCAGCGTAGGAGGGGTCTACGCTGGCAGTTTTAATGAAAAACTGTTTTTT
NA,TRBV21-1,NA,TRBJ1-6,CASSFHWDSTNSPLHF,TGTGCCAGCAGCTTTCACTGGGACAGCACCAATTCACCCCTCCACTTT
NA,TRBV7-2,TRBD1,TRBJ1-1,CASSLGQGATEAFF,TGTGCCAGCAGCTTGGGACAGGGGGCGACTGAAGCTTTCTTT
NA,TRBV9,TRBD1,TRBJ2-7,CASSRTGTGPYEQYF,TGTGCCAGCAGCCGCACCGGGACAGGACCTTACGAGCAGTACTTC
NA,TRBV15,NA,TRBJ1-3,CATSRDIGNTIYF,TGTGCCACCAGCAGAGATATAGGCAACACCATATATTTT
NA,TRBV7-9,NA,TRBJ1-1,CASSLGNFEAFF,TGTGCCAGCAGCTTGGGGAATTTCGAAGCTTTCTTT
NA,TRBV4-1,TRBD1,TRBJ1-2,CASSQGQGANYGYTF,TGCGCCAGCAGCCAAGGACAGGGGGCGAACTATGGCTACACCTTC
NA,TRBV28,NA,TRBJ2-7,CASATASHIVYEQYF,TGTGCCAGCGCCACAGCTTCCCACATCGTCTACGAGCAGTACTTC
NA,TRBV7-2,TRBD2,TRBJ2-2,CASSLDGGSFAGELFF,TGTGCCAGCAGCTTAGACGGCGGGAGTTTTGCCGGGGAGCTGTTTTTT
NA,TRBV5-6,NA,TRBJ1-2,CASSPPWGSYGYTF,TGTGCCAGCAGCCCGCCTTGGGGCAGCTATGGCTACACCTTC
NA,TRBV28,NA,TRBJ1-1,CASRTPGWGAENTEAFF,TGTGCCAGCAGGACCCCCGGGTGGGGGGCGGAGAACACTGAAGCTTTCTTT
NA,TRBV19,NA,TRBJ1-1,CASRFGAEAFF,TGTGCCAGCCGGTTTGGAGCTGAAGCTTTCTTT
NA,TRBV6-5,NA,TRBJ2-2,CASGGRTNTGELFF,TGTGCCAGCGGGGGCAGAACGAACACCGGGGAGCTGTTTTTT
once,TRBV7-2,NA,TRBJ1-1,CASSSPTRTEAFF,TGTGCCAGCAGCTCACCTACCAGGACTGAAGCTTTCTTT
NA,TRBV28,NA,TRBJ1-1,CASTRGSSVTEAFF,TGTGCCAGCACAAGGGGGAGTTCAGTCACTGAAGCTTTCTTT